This TCR beta chain came from a study of shared clonotypes between healthy human individuals. This table comes from immunoSEQ multiplex PCR, and its TCRdb copy is limited to in-frame clones, with some not included. The sample lists about 2 million clones; about 94% were seen once. Germline CDR1 reads LNHDA; CDR2 reads SQIVND (reference sequence). CDR3 length: 14 residues. The ends were cut back, 7 bases at V and 2 bases at J, with 11 bases in the middle. CD45RO-negative, CCR7-selected cells formed the naive CD8 fraction, which excluded terminally differentiated effector memory CD45RA+ cells. V and J are TRBV19 and TRBJ2-2; TRBD2 is a possible D gene (5 bases). The sequence was collected from a man younger than 35 in good health. Material for sequencing was naive CD8+ T cells sorted from blood. The CDR3 protein is CASIEGDNTGELFF. Written as DNA, the CDR3 is TGTGCCAGTATCGAGGGAGATAACACCGGGGAGCTGTTTTTT.